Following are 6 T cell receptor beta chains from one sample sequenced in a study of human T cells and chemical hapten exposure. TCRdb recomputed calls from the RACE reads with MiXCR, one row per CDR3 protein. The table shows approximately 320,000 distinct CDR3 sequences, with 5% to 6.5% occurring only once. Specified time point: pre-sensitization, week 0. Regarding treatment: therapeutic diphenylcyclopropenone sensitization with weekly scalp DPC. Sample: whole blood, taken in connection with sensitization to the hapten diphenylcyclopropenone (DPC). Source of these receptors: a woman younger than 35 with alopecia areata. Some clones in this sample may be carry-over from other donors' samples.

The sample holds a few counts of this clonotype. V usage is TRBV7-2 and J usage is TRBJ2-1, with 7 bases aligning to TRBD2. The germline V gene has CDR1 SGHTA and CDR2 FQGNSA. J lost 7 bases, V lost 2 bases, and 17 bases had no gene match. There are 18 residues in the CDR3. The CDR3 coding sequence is TGTGCCAGCAGCTTATCTATCGGGGTAGCGGGCCTGGGGAATGAGCAGTTCTTC. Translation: CASSLSIGVAGLGNEQFF.

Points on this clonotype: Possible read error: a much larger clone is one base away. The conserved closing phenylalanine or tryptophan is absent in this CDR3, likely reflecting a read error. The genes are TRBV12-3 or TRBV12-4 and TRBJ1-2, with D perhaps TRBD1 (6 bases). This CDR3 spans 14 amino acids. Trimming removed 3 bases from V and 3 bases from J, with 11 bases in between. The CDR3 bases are TGTGCCAGCAGTTTTAGGGAGGGGGACTATGGCTACACCTTG. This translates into CASSFREGDYGYTL.

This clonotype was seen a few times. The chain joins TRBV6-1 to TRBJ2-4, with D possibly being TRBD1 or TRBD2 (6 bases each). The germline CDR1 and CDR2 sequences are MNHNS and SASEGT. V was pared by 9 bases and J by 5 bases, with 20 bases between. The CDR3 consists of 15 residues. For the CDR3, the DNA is TGTGCCAGTTTGCCGGGGGCTAAGGGGCAAAACATTCAGTACTTC. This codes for CASLPGAKGQNIQYF.

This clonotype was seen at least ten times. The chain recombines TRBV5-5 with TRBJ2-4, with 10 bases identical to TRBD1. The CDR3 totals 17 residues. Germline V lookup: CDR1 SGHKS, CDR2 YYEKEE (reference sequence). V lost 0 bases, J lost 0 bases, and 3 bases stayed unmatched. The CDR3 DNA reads TGTGCCAGCAGCTTGGTTGGACAGGGGGAAGCCAAAAACATTCAGTACTTC. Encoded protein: CASSLVGQGEAKNIQYF.

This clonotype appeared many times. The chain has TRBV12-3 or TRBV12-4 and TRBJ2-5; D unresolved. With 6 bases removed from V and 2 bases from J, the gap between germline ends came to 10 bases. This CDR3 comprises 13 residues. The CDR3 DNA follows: TGTGCCAGCAGCTTGCGGAGTCAAGAGACCCAGTACTTC. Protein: CASSLRSQETQYF.

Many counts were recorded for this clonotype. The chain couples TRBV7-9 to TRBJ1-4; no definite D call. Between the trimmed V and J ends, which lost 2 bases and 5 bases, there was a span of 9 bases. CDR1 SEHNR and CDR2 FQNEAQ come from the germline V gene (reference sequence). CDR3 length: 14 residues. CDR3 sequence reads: CASSLISQNEKLFF. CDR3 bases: TGTGCCAGCAGCTTAATTAGCCAGAATGAAAAACTGTTTTTT.